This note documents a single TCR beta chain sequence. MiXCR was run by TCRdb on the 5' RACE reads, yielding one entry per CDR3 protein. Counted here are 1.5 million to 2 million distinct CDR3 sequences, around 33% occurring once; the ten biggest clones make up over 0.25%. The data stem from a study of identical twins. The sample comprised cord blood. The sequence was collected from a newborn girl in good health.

CDR3 in amino acids: CASSLRLAGGHGDTQYF. The DNA for the CDR3 is TGTGCCAGCAGCTTACGGCTAGCGGGGGGGCATGGCGATACGCAGTATTTT. This chain links TRBV7-2 with TRBJ2-3; TRBD2 aligns across 12 bases. CDR1 is SGHTA, CDR2 FQGNSA, per germline. J gave up 6 bases and V 2 bases, and 9 bases lay outside the gene matches. This CDR3 has 17 amino acids.